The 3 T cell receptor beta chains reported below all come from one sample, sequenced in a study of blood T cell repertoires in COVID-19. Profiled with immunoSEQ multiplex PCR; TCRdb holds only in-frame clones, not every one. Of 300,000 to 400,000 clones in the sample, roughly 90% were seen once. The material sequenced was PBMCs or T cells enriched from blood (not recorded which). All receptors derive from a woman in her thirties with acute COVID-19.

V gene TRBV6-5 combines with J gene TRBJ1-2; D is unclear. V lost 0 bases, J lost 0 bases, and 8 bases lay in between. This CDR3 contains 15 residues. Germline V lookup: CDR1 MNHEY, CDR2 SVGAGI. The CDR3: CASSYSGKANYGYTF. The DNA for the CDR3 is TGTGCCAGCAGTTACTCGGGCAAAGCTAACTATGGCTACACCTTC.

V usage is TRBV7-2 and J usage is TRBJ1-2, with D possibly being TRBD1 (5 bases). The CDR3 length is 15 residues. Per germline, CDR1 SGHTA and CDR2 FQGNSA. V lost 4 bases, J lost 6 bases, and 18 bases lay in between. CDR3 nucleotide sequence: TGTGCCAGCAGCTCCCGGGACTCCCCTAAGGATGGCTACACCTTC. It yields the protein CASSSRDSPKDGYTF.

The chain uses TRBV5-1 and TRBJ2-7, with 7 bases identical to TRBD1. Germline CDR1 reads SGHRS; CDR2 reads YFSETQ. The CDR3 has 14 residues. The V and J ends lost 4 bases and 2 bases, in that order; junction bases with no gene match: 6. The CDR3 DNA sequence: TGCGCCAGCAGCCCGGGACAGTCGGCCTACGAGCAGTACTTC. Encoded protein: CASSPGQSAYEQYF.